This paragraph reports one T cell receptor (beta chain). Its matching antigen is unknown. This entry belongs to a study of cytomegalovirus exposure and HLA in healthy donors. Study-level background: A prior analysis found some 110 million unique TCR beta sequences from around 200 million T cells.

The PCR contained 60 Vbeta and 13 Jbeta primers. Study processing details: As a later analysis found, there were tens of millions of unique TCR beta chains, of which roughly 11 million were shared. Only in-frame clones appear in the TCRdb table, and some are missing; sequencing was by immunoSEQ multiplex PCR. Clone size and the V and J calls come from that table; the DNA yielded D and trimming. This sample yields some 190,000 clones, of which approximately 73% are seen a single time; about 2.5% belongs to the top ten. Study results and limitations: The study listed approximately 170 cytomegalovirus-associated TCR beta chains. In an earlier analysis, in some 540 donors, most V segments appeared productive either ~87% or ~30% of the time.

This CDR3 is built from 18 residues. V shed 0 bases, J shed 5 bases, and the junction held 10 bases outside the gene matches. Germline CDR1 MGHRA, CDR2 YSYEKL. V gene TRBV4-1 combines with J gene TRBJ2-5; 12 nucleotides line up with TRBD2. The sequence derives from a woman in her twenties or thirties in good health and CMV-seropositive. Sequenced sample: PBMCs. CDR3 in amino acids: CASSQDRASGGAQETQYF. The CDR3 bases are TGCGCCAGCAGCCAAGACCGGGCTAGCGGGGGGGCACAGGAGACCCAGTACTTC.